This T cell receptor (beta chain) was retrieved from a study of T cell changes during pregnancy in multiple sclerosis. For this clone: Other DNA sequences from this sample encode an identical CDR3 as well.

Assay: immunoSEQ multiplex PCR; the TCRdb copy retains only in-frame clones and omits some. The repertoire holds some 60,000 clones, with just under 90% as singletons. Trimming shortened V by 3 bases and J by 1 base, and 6 bases separated the two germline ends. The CDR3 is made up of 13 amino acids. Germline CDR1 is LGHNA and CDR2 is YSLEER. The chain employs TRBV4-3 and TRBJ1-1, with a tentative D call TRBD1 (6 bases). This TCR derives from a human donor whose cells served as feeder cells for cultures in a pregnancy study. The sample consisted of peripheral blood from another person, used as feeder cells. The CDR3, as DNA: TGCGCCAGCAGCCAGGACAGGAACACTGAAGCTTTCTTT. Protein: CASSQDRNTEAFF.